The rows below give T cell receptor beta chains drawn from one sample of a study of T cells after yellow fever vaccination. TCRdb reanalysed the 5' RACE reads using MiXCR and keeps one entry per CDR3 protein. The top ten hold roughly 45% of the sample, which has 100,000 to 150,000 distinct CDR3 sequences, nearly 15% seen once. This material consisted of CD8+ T cells sorted from PBMCs, taken 5 days after the yellow fever booster vaccination. These receptors were taken from a man between 18 and 29 years old who received the YFV17D yellow fever vaccine. Both conserved end residues are part of each CDR3. D genes are given only for firm matches. Where a row states a size, it is once, few, many or the class of an expanded clone; other rows omit it.

j_call v_call d_call clone_size cdr3_aa cdr3_nt
TRBJ1-1 TRBV15 TRBD1 few CATSGDREDTEAFF TGTGCCACCAGCGGGGACAGGGAGGACACTGAAGCTTTCTTT
TRBJ2-2 TRBV5-1 NA NA CASSLASRPGTGELFF TGCGCCAGCAGCTTGGCCTCTAGACCGGGCACCGGGGAGCTGTTTTTT
TRBJ2-1 TRBV11-2 NA few CASSSLTEQFF TGTGCCAGCAGCTCCCTTACGGAGCAGTTCTTC
TRBJ1-6 TRBV4-1 NA few CASSQVGAVNSPLHF TGCGCCAGCAGCCAAGTGGGGGCAGTGAATTCACCCCTCCACTTT
TRBJ2-1 TRBV7-2 TRBD2 many CASSFPSGSSSYNEQFF TGTGCCAGCAGCTTCCCTAGCGGGTCAAGCTCCTACAATGAGCAGTTCTTC
TRBJ2-4 TRBV11-1 NA NA CASSTRSGYKNIQYF TGTGCCAGCAGCACACGATCAGGGTACAAAAACATTCAGTACTTC
TRBJ1-6 TRBV6-2/TRBV6-3 NA NA CASSYGMGFSPLHF TGTGCCAGCAGTTACGGAATGGGATTTTCACCCCTCCACTTT
TRBJ2-2 TRBV2 NA few CASRGIGLPNTGELFF TGTGCCAGCAGGGGGATAGGGCTACCAAACACCGGGGAGCTGTTTTTT
TRBJ2-3 TRBV5-1 TRBD1 many CASSLEGQGTDTQYF TGCGCCAGCAGCTTGGAGGGACAGGGCACAGATACGCAGTATTTT
TRBJ1-1 TRBV12-3/TRBV12-4 NA NA CASSPGRATEAFF TGTGCCAGCAGTCCAGGCCGGGCCACTGAAGCTTTCTTT
TRBJ2-3 TRBV7-9 TRBD2 many CASSLGVAGDTQYF TGTGCCAGCAGCTTAGGAGTAGCGGGAGATACGCAGTATTTT
TRBJ1-1 TRBV6-5 TRBD1 NA CASSYSFTGAGTEAFF TGTGCCAGCAGTTACTCATTCACAGGGGCTGGCACTGAAGCTTTCTTT
TRBJ2-3 TRBV7-8 TRBD2 NA CASSLTSVTTDTQYF TGTGCCAGCAGCCTAACTAGCGTTACCACAGATACGCAGTATTTT
TRBJ1-6 TRBV12-3/TRBV12-4 NA NA CASSERPNSPLHF TGTGCCAGCAGCGAAAGACCGAATTCACCCCTCCACTTT
TRBJ2-2 TRBV6-6 TRBD2 few CASSYGTSGEGNTGELFF TGTGCCAGCAGTTACGGAACTAGCGGGGAAGGGAACACCGGGGAGCTGTTTTTT
TRBJ2-5 TRBV4-3 NA NA CASSQDTGEETQYF TGCGCCAGCAGCCAAGATACCGGGGAAGAGACCCAGTACTTC
TRBJ2-5 TRBV7-9 NA few CASSARNRETQYF TGTGCCAGCAGCGCGCGGAACCGGGAGACCCAGTACTTC
TRBJ2-7 TRBV7-2 NA few CASSPEPRDYRYF TGTGCCAGCAGCCCGGAACCGAGGGATTACCGGTACTTC